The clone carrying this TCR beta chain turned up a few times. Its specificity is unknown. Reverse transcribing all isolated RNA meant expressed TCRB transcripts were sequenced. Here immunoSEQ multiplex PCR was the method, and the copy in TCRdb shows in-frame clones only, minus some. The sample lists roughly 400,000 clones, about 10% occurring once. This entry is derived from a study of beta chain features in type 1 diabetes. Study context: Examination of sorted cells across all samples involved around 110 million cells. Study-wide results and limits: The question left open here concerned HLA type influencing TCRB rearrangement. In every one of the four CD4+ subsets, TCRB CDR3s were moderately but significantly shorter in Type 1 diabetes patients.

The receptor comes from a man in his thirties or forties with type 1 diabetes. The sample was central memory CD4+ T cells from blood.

The chain's CDR3 is CASSVTRQGTNNEQFF. The CDR3 DNA is TGTGCCAGCAGCGTAACTCGACAGGGGACTAACAATGAGCAGTTCTTC. The chain is built from TRBV9 and TRBJ2-1, with D perhaps matching TRBD1 (8 bases). Germline CDR1 and CDR2: SGDLS and YYNGEE. CDR3 length: 16 residues. V lost 1 base to trimming and J lost 5 bases, with 16 bases between them.